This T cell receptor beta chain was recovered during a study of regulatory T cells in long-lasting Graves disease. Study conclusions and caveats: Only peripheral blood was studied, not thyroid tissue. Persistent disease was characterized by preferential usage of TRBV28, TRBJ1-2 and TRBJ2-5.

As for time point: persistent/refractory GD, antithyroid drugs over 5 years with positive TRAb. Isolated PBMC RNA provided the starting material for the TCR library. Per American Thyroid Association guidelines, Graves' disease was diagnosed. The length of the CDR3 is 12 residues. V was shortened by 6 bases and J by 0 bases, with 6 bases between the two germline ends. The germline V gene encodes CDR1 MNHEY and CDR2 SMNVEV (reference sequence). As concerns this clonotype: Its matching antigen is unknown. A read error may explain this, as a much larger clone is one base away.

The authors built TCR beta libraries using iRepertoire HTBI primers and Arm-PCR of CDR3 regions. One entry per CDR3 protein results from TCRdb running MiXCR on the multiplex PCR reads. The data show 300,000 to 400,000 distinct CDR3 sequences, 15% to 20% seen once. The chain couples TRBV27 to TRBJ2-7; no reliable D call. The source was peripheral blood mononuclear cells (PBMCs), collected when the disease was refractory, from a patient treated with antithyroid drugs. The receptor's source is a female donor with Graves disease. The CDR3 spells CASRVSSYEQYF. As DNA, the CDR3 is TGTGCCAGCAGGGTTAGCTCCTACGAGCAGTACTTC.